Listed below are T cell receptor beta chains from one sample, sequenced in a study of blood T cells in healthy people across ages. TCRdb processed the 5' RACE reads anew with MiXCR; each CDR3 protein has one entry. The sample lists 700,000 to 900,000 distinct CDR3 sequences, about 48% occurring once. Sequenced material: blood. All receptors derive from an elderly man in good health. Both conserved end residues are part of each CDR3. A D gene is named only where the DNA matches it firmly. Not every row has a clone size; where given, it reads once, few, many or a size class.

CASSPPGGMANEQFF | TGTGCCAGCAGCCCCCCAGGGGGGATGGCGAATGAGCAGTTCTTC | TRBV28 | . | TRBJ2-1 | 15 | .
CASSSDTSSYNEQYF | TGTGCCAGCAGCTCCGACACGAGCTCCTACAATGAGCAGTACTTC | TRBV7-2 | . | TRBJ2-7 | 15 | .
CASSEVHRDPYEQYF | TGTGCCAGCAGTGAAGTCCACAGGGACCCCTACGAGCAGTACTTC | TRBV25-1 | . | TRBJ2-7 | 15 | .
CASSFTVNEQFF | TGCGCCAGCAGCTTCACGGTCAATGAGCAGTTCTTC | TRBV5-1 | . | TRBJ2-1 | 12 | .
CASSQGTHSNQPQHF | TGTGCCAGCAGCCAGGGGACTCATAGCAATCAGCCCCAGCATTTT | TRBV3-1 | . | TRBJ1-5 | 15 | .
CASSPAGTGRSKLFF | TGTGCCAGCAGCCCTGCGGGGACAGGACGATCAAAACTGTTTTTT | TRBV9 | TRBD1 | TRBJ1-4 | 15 | .
CASSQVLAGDSQYAYF | TGTGCCAGCAGCCAAGTTCTAGCGGGGGACTCGCAGTACGCGTATTTT | TRBV3-1 | TRBD2 | TRBJ2-3 | 16 | once
CASSSSGTPNYEQYF | TGCGCCAGCAGCTCATCCGGGACTCCGAACTACGAGCAGTACTTC | TRBV5-1 | . | TRBJ2-7 | 15 | .
CASSLGISGNEQFF | TGTGCCAGCAGTTTGGGAATTAGCGGCAATGAGCAGTTCTTC | TRBV12-3/TRBV12-4 | . | TRBJ2-1 | 14 | .
CASSLGGRGISDEQFF | TGTGCCAGCAGCTTAGGGGGCAGGGGGATTTCCGATGAGCAGTTCTTC | TRBV7-2 | TRBD1 | TRBJ2-1 | 16 | few
CSAGTIAGGTDTQYF | TGCAGTGCTGGAACAATAGCGGGAGGAACAGATACGCAGTATTTT | TRBV20-1 | TRBD2 | TRBJ2-3 | 15 | .
CSARDPQVTYNEQFF | TGCAGTGCTAGAGATCCCCAGGTAACCTACAATGAGCAGTTCTTC | TRBV20-1 | . | TRBJ2-1 | 15 | few
CASRTGTAYGYTF | TGTGCCAGCAGAACCGGGACAGCCTATGGCTACACCTTC | TRBV27 | TRBD1 | TRBJ1-2 | 13 | .
CASSWGSSYEQYF | TGTGCCAGCAGTTGGGGTAGCTCCTACGAGCAGTACTTC | TRBV12-3/TRBV12-4 | . | TRBJ2-7 | 13 | many
CSEGTGSSTQQYF | TGCAGTGAGGGCACAGGGAGCTCTACGCAGCAGTACTTC | TRBV20-1 | . | TRBJ2-7 | 13 | few
CAIGDSPYNEQFF | TGTGCCATCGGGGACAGCCCCTACAATGAGCAGTTCTTC | TRBV10-3 | TRBD1 | TRBJ2-1 | 13 | few
CATSGGTSGKMEQFF | TGTGCCACCAGCGGGGGGACTAGCGGGAAAATGGAGCAGTTCTTC | TRBV15 | TRBD2 | TRBJ2-1 | 15 | few
CSVVRVSYNEQFF | TGCAGCGTTGTGAGGGTCTCCTACAATGAGCAGTTCTTC | TRBV29-1 | . | TRBJ2-1 | 13 | few
CASSFGTGDREQYF | TGTGCCAGCAGCTTCGGGACAGGGGATCGCGAGCAGTACTTC | TRBV7-9 | TRBD1 | TRBJ2-7 | 14 | .
CASSPGQGFTEAFF | TGTGCCAGCAGCCCCGGACAGGGGTTCACTGAAGCTTTCTTT | TRBV3-1 | TRBD1 | TRBJ1-1 | 14 | few
CSARDSRTSGSSGELFF | TGCAGTGCTAGAGATTCACGGACTAGCGGGAGCTCCGGGGAGCTGTTTTTT | TRBV20-1 | TRBD2 | TRBJ2-2 | 17 | few
CSAAGQGETQYF | TGCAGTGCTGCTGGACAGGGGGAGACCCAGTACTTC | TRBV20-1 | TRBD1 | TRBJ2-5 | 12 | .
CATSDRGLAGVNEQFF | TGTGCCACCAGTGACCGGGGACTAGCGGGAGTCAATGAGCAGTTCTTC | TRBV24-1 | TRBD2 | TRBJ2-1 | 16 | few
CASSLSGPLSDQPQHF | TGTGCCAGCAGCTTAAGCGGGCCACTTAGCGATCAGCCCCAGCATTTT | TRBV7-3 | . | TRBJ1-5 | 16 | .
CSVEALEDSSSYEQYF | TGCAGCGTTGAGGCTCTCGAAGACTCTAGCTCCTACGAGCAGTACTTC | TRBV29-1 | . | TRBJ2-7 | 16 | few
CSVYSGGNIQYF | TGCAGCGTCTATTCAGGGGGCAACATTCAGTACTTC | TRBV29-1 | TRBD1 | TRBJ2-4 | 12 | few
CASSPAGGGTYEQYF | TGTGCCAGCAGTCCCGCCGGGGGAGGGACCTACGAGCAGTACTTC | TRBV28 | TRBD2 | TRBJ2-7 | 15 | .
CASSLAARGGYNEQFF | TGTGCCAGCAGCTTAGCCGCCAGGGGGGGCTACAATGAGCAGTTCTTC | TRBV7-9 | . | TRBJ2-1 | 16 | few
CSARDAGPRASTDTQYF | TGCAGTGCTAGAGATGCAGGACCAAGAGCTAGCACAGATACGCAGTATTTT | TRBV20-1 | . | TRBJ2-3 | 17 | .
CASSLGGGQVSETQYF | TGCGCCAGCAGCTTGGGTGGCGGACAGGTCTCAGAGACCCAGTACTTC | TRBV5-1 | TRBD1 | TRBJ2-5 | 16 | .
CASSFQLAGGQETQYF | TGTGCCAGCAGCTTCCAACTAGCCGGCGGTCAAGAGACCCAGTACTTC | TRBV7-8 | . | TRBJ2-5 | 16 | .
CASSPFGGAEQYF | TGTGCCAGCAGCCCCTTCGGTGGGGCCGAGCAGTACTTC | TRBV9 | . | TRBJ2-7 | 13 | .
CASSEDRGHRSYNEQFF | TGTGCCAGCAGTGAGGACAGGGGGCATAGGTCCTACAATGAGCAGTTCTTC | TRBV6-1 | TRBD1 | TRBJ2-1 | 17 | few
CSARGLLSSYNEQFF | TGCAGTGCTAGAGGCCTACTAAGCTCCTACAATGAGCAGTTCTTC | TRBV20-1 | . | TRBJ2-1 | 15 | .
CAALTLGGYAYF | TGTGCCGCCCTTACACTGGGGGGATACGCGTATTTT | TRBV30 | . | TRBJ2-3 | 12 | .
CASTPRGGGRTDTQYF | TGTGCCAGCACCCCCCGGGGAGGGGGTAGAACAGATACGCAGTATTTT | TRBV6-6 | . | TRBJ2-3 | 16 | .
CASSHSAREQYF | TGTGCCAGCAGCCATTCCGCTCGGGAGCAGTACTTC | TRBV14 | . | TRBJ2-7 | 12 | few
CSAEDRGTGYEQYF | TGCAGTGCTGAGGACAGGGGAACTGGATACGAGCAGTACTTC | TRBV20-1 | TRBD1 | TRBJ2-7 | 14 | few
CATGLAGTYEQYF | TGTGCCACCGGACTAGCGGGAACATACGAGCAGTACTTC | TRBV10-3 | TRBD2 | TRBJ2-7 | 13 | .
CASSYTDRGQLAKNIQYF | TGTGCCAGCAGTTACACGGACAGGGGGCAGCTAGCCAAAAACATTCAGTACTTC | TRBV6-2/TRBV6-3 | TRBD1 | TRBJ2-4 | 18 | few
CASSPPPDRRYNEQFF | TGTGCCAGCAGTCCGCCCCCGGACAGACGATACAATGAGCAGTTCTTC | TRBV6-2/TRBV6-3 | . | TRBJ2-1 | 16 | .
CASSLSPSGRAYNEQFF | TGTGCCAGCAGTTTATCCCCAAGCGGGAGGGCCTACAATGAGCAGTTCTTC | TRBV12-3/TRBV12-4 | TRBD2 | TRBJ2-1 | 17 | .
CASSPDGAGSYNEQFF | TGTGCCAGCAGCCCAGACGGGGCCGGCTCCTACAATGAGCAGTTCTTC | TRBV6-5 | . | TRBJ2-1 | 16 | .
CASSPSTTGYTF | TGTGCCAGCAGCCCCAGCACCACAGGCTACACCTTC | TRBV6-6 | . | TRBJ1-2 | 12 | .
CASSQDERGLAGGPSRYAYF | TGCGCCAGCAGCCAAGATGAGCGGGGACTAGCGGGAGGGCCATCAAGATACGCGTATTTT | TRBV4-1 | TRBD2 | TRBJ2-3 | 20 | .
CASSRGTGPQETQYF | TGTGCCAGCAGCCGAGGGACGGGGCCCCAAGAGACCCAGTACTTC | TRBV7-2 | . | TRBJ2-5 | 15 | few
CASSPWVDSTYEQYF | TGTGCCAGCAGCCCCTGGGTGGACAGTACCTACGAGCAGTACTTC | TRBV6-5 | . | TRBJ2-7 | 15 | .
CASSQRIGLASMEYF | TGTGCCAGCAGCCAGAGAATAGGACTAGCCTCGATGGAGTACTTC | TRBV3-1 | TRBD2 | TRBJ2-7 | 15 | few
CASSQGQREGDYEQYF | TGCGCCAGCAGCCAAGGTCAGCGGGAGGGGGACTACGAGCAGTACTTC | TRBV4-1 | TRBD2 | TRBJ2-7 | 16 | few
CASSFGQYFVQYF | TGTGCCAGCAGTTTTGGGCAGTACTTTGTGCAGTACTTC | TRBV12-3/TRBV12-4 | . | TRBJ2-4 | 13 | .
CAIAGTGGAWVSEAFF | TGTGCCATCGCCGGGACAGGGGGCGCTTGGGTATCTGAAGCTTTCTTT | TRBV28 | TRBD1 | TRBJ1-1 | 16 | .
CASGRGASGSYEQYF | TGTGCCAGCGGGAGGGGTGCTAGCGGTTCCTACGAGCAGTACTTC | TRBV12-3/TRBV12-4 | TRBD2 | TRBJ2-7 | 15 | .
CASSPAGYTYEQYF | TGTGCCAGCAGTCCTGCGGGGTATACCTACGAGCAGTACTTC | TRBV27 | . | TRBJ2-7 | 14 | few
CSAGLTQYF | TGCAGTGCGGGATTGACCCAGTACTTC | TRBV20-1 | . | TRBJ2-5 | 9 | once
CASSALGGHSDTQYF | TGTGCCAGCAGCGCACTGGGTGGGCACTCAGATACGCAGTATTTT | TRBV9 | . | TRBJ2-3 | 15 | .
CASSLGEVTYNEQFF | TGTGCCAGCAGCTTAGGGGAGGTGACCTACAATGAGCAGTTCTTC | TRBV7-6 | . | TRBJ2-1 | 15 | .
CSGSTGTETQYF | TGCAGCGGGTCCACGGGGACAGAGACCCAGTACTTC | TRBV29-1 | . | TRBJ2-5 | 12 | .
CASKEPGGYAYF | TGCGCCAGCAAGGAGCCCGGGGGATACGCGTATTTT | TRBV5-1 | . | TRBJ2-3 | 12 | .
CSAFQREKRYAYF | TGCAGTGCTTTTCAGCGGGAGAAGAGATACGCGTATTTT | TRBV20-1 | TRBD2 | TRBJ2-3 | 13 | .
CASSPTGLAGRETQYF | TGTGCCAGCAGCCCTACGGGACTAGCGGGAAGAGAGACCCAGTACTTC | TRBV3-1 | TRBD2 | TRBJ2-5 | 16 | .